This T cell receptor (beta chain) appears in the sequencing data of a study of Graves' ophthalmopathy and Graves' hyperthyroidism. There are many counts of this clonotype. Its antigen is still unknown. General study findings and limits: The blood repertoire also included most expanded thyroid clonotypes above 0.001 frequency.

Scientists amplified the TCR beta CDR3 regions from RNA transcripts. Scientists carried out first-round RT-PCR using HTBI primers and then a second-round multiplex PCR. Via MiXCR, TCRdb re-called the multiplex PCR reads, giving one row per CDR3 protein. The profile shows some 360,000 distinct CDR3 sequences, 17% of them singletons. Germline values: CDR1 MNHEY, CDR2 SMNVEV (reference sequence). The germline V and J ends were trimmed by 5 bases and 3 bases, with 10 bases remaining between them. CDR3 size: 14 residues. This TCR derives from an adult woman with stable Graves' hyperthyroidism. V gene TRBV27 combines with J gene TRBJ2-2, with D possibly TRBD2 on 6 matching bases. The sample was peripheral blood. CDR3 sequence: CASSPGVDTGELFF. As DNA, the CDR3 is TGTGCCAGCAGTCCGGGGGTGGACACCGGGGAGCTGTTTTTT.